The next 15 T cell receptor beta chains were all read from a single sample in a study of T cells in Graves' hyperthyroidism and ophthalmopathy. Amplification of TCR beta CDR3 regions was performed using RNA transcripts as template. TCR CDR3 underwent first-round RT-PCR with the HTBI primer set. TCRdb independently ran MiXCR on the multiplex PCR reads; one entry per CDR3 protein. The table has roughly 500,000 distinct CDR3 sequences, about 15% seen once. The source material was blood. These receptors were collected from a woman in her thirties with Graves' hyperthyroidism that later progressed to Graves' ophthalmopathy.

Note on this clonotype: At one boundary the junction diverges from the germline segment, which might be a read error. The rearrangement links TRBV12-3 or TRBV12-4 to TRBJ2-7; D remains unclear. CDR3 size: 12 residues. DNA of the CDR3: TGTGCCAACAGTCTCCCGTCCGGCGAGCAGTACTTC. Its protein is CANSLPSGEQYF.

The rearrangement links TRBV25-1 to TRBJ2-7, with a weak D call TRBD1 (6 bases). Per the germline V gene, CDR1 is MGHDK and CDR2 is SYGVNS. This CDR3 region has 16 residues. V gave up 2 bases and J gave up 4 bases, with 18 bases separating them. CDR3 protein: CASSEIRDKAVYEQYF. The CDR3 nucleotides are TGTGCCAGCAGTGAAATCCGGGACAAGGCGGTATACGAGCAGTACTTC.

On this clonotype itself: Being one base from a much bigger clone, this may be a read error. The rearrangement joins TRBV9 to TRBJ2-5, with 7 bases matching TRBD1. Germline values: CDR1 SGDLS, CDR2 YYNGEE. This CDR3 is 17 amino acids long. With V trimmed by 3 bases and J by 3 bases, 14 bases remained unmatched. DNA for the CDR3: TGTGCCAGCAGCGCCCTACCCTCCGGGACAGCTAAAGAGACCCAGTACTTC. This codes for CASSALPSGTAKETQYF.

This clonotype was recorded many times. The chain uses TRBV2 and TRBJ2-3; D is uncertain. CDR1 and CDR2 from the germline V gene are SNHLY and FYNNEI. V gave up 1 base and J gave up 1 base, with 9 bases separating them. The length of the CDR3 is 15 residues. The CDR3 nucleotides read TGTGCCAGCAGTGAAGATCTGCGCGGCACAGATACGCAGTATTTT. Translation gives CASSEDLRGTDTQYF.

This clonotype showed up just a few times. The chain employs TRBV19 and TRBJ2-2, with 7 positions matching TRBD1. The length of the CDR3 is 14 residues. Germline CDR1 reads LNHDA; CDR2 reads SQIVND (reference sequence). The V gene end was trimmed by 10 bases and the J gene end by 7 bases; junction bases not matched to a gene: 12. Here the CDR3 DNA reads TGTGCCACCTGGGGGACAGAGTCCTTCGGGGAGCTGTTTTTT. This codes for CATWGTESFGELFF.

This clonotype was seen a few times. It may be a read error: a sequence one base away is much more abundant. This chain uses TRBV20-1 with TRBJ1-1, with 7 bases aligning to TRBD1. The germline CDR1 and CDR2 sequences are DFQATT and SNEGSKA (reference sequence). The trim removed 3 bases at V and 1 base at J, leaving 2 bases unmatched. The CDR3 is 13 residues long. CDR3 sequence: CSARDRRNTEAFF. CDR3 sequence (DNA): TGCAGTGCTAGGGACAGGCGGAACACTGAAGCTTTCTTT.

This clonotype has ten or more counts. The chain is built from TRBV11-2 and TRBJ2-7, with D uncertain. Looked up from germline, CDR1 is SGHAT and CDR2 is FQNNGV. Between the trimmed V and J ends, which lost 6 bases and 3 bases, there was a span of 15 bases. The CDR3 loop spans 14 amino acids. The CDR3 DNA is TGTGCCAGCAGGCCCACTTCCCCTTACTACGAGCAGTACTTC. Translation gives CASRPTSPYYEQYF. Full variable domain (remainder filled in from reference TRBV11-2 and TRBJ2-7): EAGVAQSPRYKIIEKRQSVAFWCNPISGHATLYWYQQILGQGPKLLIQFQNNGVVDDSQLPKDRFSAERLKGVDSTLKIQPAKLEDSAVYLCASRPTSPYYEQYFGPGTRLTVT.

CDR3 in amino acids: CASSPRTGGNEKLFF. CDR3 DNA sequence: TGTGCCAGCAGCCCGCGGACAGGGGGAAATGAAAAACTGTTTTTT. The genes are TRBV11-2 and TRBJ1-4, with 10 bases lining up with TRBD1. Germline trimming cut 5 bases from V and 5 bases from J; bases unmatched to any gene: 5. The CDR3 totals 15 residues. Per germline, CDR1 SGHAT and CDR2 FQNNGV.

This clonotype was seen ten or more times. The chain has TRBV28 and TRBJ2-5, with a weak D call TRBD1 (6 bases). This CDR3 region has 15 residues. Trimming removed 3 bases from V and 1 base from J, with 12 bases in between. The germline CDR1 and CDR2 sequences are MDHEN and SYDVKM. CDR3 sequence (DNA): TGTGCCAGCAGTTTTCAAGGGACACCCCAAGAGACCCAGTACTTC. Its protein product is CASSFQGTPQETQYF.

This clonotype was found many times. CDR3 sequence (DNA): TGTGCCAGCAGTGAAAATCAGGGGATGAACACTGAAGCTTTCTTT. Protein product: CASSENQGMNTEAFF. This sequence joins TRBV2 and TRBJ1-1, with a tentative D call TRBD1 (6 bases). V was clipped by 2 bases and J by 0 bases, with 10 bases between them. The CDR3 sequence is 15 residues long. Germline V gene lookup returns CDR1 SNHLY and CDR2 FYNNEI.

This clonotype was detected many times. The CDR3 is CASSKELWGAFF. The CDR3 DNA sequence: TGTGCCAGCAGTAAGGAGTTGTGGGGAGCTTTCTTT. The chain has TRBV6-1 and TRBJ1-1, with D uncertain. The ends were cut back, 5 bases at V and 10 bases at J, with 14 bases in the middle. The germline V gene encodes CDR1 MNHNS and CDR2 SASEGT. The CDR3 is 12 amino acids.

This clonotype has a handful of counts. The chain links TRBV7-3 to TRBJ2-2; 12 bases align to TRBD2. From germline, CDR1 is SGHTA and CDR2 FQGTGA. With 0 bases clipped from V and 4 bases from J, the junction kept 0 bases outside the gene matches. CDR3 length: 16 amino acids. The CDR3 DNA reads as TGTGCCAGCAGCTTAACACTAGCGGGAGGCACCGGGGAGCTGTTTTTT. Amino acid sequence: CASSLTLAGGTGELFF. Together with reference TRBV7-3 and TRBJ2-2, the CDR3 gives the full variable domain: GAGVSQTPSNKVTEKGKYVELRCDPISGHTALYWYRQSLGQGPEFLIYFQGTGAADDSGLPNDRFFAVRPEGSVSTLKIQRTERGDSAVYLCASSLTLAGGTGELFFGEGSRLTVL.

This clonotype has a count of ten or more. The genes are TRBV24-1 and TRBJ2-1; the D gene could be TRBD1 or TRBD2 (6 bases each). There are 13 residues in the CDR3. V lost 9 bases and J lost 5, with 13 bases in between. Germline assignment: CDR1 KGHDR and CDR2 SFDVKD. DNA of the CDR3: TGTGCCACCGGGGGGACAACAGACAATGAGCAGTTCTTC. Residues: CATGGTTDNEQFF.

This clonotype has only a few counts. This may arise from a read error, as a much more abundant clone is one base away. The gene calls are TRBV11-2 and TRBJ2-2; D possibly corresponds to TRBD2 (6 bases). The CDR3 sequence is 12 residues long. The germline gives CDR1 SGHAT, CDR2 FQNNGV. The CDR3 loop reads CVSNLEGGELFF. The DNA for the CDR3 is TGTGTCAGCAACCTGGAGGGCGGGGAGCTGTTTTTT.

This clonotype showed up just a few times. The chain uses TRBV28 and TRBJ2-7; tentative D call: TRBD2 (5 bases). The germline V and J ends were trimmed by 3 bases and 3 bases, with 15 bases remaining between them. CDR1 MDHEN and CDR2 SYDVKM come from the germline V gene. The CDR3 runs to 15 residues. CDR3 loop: CASSFLGSIGYEQYF. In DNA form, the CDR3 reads TGTGCCAGCAGTTTCTTGGGGAGTATAGGCTACGAGCAGTACTTC.